The source of this TCR beta chain is a study of CD8+ T cells in alopecia areata. Study details: Treatment with tofacitinib (6 to 18 months) was followed by 6 months off drug. Scoring of severity for treated patients was based on percentage of affected scalp area.

Treatment indicated: oral pan-JAK inhibitor, 5-10 mg twice daily. Broader study findings: Normal scalp showed lower clonality than lesional scalp, especially alopecia totalis/universalis.

As regards this clone: Its antigen is not identified.

Germline loops: CDR1 SQVTM, CDR2 ANQGSEA. The length of the CDR3 is 13 residues. J was trimmed by 3 bases and V by 4 bases; bases with no gene match: 5. Following RNA extraction, reverse transcription yielded cDNA that acted as the sequencing template. The repertoire was sequenced with immunoSEQ multiplex PCR; TCRdb's copy has only in-frame clones and lacks some. The top ten clones hold 0.75% to 0.95% of a sample with about 260,000 clones, 60% of them seen once. This clonotype was obtained from a human donor with alopecia areata. V and J are TRBV29-1 and TRBJ2-7; 8 nucleotides align to TRBD1. The specimen comprised CD4+ T cells sorted from blood, sampled around week 54, from a patient treated with tofacitinib. CDR3 amino acids: CSVGQGKDYEQYF. CDR3 in DNA: TGCAGCGTTGGACAGGGGAAAGACTACGAGCAGTACTTC.